This T cell receptor (beta chain) appears in the sequencing data of a study of blood T cells in healthy people across ages. Germline-derived CDR1 and CDR2 are DFQATT and SNEGSKA (reference sequence). The CDR3 is 13 amino acids. V lost 0 bases, J lost 8 bases, and 13 bases lay in between. A sample-barcoded 5' primer and a J-beta primer mix were used in a second PCR of roughly 6 to 12 cycles. TCRdb reprocessed the 5' RACE reads with MiXCR, giving one entry per CDR3 protein. Here the sample spans about 830,000 distinct CDR3 sequences, 58% being singletons. This chain joins TRBV20-1 and TRBJ1-1, with no clear D. Specimen: blood. This receptor was identified in a man under 40 in good health. The DNA for the CDR3 is TGCAGTGCTAGAGATCCCGCCCGGTCCGAAGCTTTCTTT. It codes for CSARDPARSEAFF.